This T cell receptor (beta chain) was obtained from a study of blood T cells in healthy people across ages. PCR was performed a second time for about 6 to 11 cycles using a sample-barcoded 5' primer and a J-beta primer mix. A single record per CDR3 protein comes from TCRdb applying MiXCR to the 5' RACE reads. The sample includes some 760,000 distinct CDR3 sequences, 20% to 25% seen only once; the top ten take 9.4%. This clonotype has only a few counts. The CDR3 is made up of 13 amino acids. Germline values: CDR1 SNHLY, CDR2 FYNNEI. The germline V and J ends were trimmed by 7 bases and 3 bases, with 12 bases remaining between them. These data were likewise used in another study, on T cells of mothers and their children.

The sequencing sample was made of blood. The receptor comes from a boy younger than 18 in good health. The chain carries TRBV2 and TRBJ2-5; TRBD1 is a possible D gene (5 bases). CDR3 in DNA: TGTGCCAGCAAGGGGCTGAATGAAGAGACCCAGTACTTC. Translation: CASKGLNEETQYF.